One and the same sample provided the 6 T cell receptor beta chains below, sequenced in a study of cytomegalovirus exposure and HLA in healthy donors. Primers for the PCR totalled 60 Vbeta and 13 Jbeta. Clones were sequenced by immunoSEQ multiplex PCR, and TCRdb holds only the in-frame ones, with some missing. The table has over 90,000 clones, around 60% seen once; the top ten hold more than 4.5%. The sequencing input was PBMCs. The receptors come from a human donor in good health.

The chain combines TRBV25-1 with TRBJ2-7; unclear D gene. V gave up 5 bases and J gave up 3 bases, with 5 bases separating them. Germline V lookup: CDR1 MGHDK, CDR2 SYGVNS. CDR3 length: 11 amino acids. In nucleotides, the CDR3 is TGTGCCAGCAGTACAATCTACGAGCAGTACTTC. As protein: CASSTIYEQYF.

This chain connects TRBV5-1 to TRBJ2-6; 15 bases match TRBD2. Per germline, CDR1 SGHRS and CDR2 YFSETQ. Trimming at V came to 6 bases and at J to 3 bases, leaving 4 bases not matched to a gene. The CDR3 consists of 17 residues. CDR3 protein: CASTGLAGGFGANVLTF. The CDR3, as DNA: TGCGCCAGCACGGGACTAGCGGGAGGATTTGGGGCCAACGTCCTGACTTTC.

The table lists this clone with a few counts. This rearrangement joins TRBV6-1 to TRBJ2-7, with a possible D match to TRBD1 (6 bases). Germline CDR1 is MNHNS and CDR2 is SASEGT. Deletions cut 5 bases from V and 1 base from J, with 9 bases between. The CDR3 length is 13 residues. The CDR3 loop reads CASSTGQSYEQYF. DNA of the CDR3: TGTGCCAGCAGTACAGGACAGTCCTACGAGCAGTACTTC.

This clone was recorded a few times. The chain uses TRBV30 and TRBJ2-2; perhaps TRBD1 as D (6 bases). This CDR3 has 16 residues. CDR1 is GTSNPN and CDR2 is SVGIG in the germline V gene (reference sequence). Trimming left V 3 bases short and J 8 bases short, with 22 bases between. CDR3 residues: CAWRPPGAWAEGELFF. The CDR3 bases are TGTGCCTGGAGACCTCCAGGGGCATGGGCTGAGGGGGAGCTGTTTTTT.

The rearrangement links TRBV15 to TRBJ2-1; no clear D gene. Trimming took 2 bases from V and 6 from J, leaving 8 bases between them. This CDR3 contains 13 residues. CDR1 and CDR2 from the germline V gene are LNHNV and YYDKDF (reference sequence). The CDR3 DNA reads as TGTGCCACCAGCAGAAGCAGGCGCAATGAGCAGTTCTTC. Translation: CATSRSRRNEQFF.

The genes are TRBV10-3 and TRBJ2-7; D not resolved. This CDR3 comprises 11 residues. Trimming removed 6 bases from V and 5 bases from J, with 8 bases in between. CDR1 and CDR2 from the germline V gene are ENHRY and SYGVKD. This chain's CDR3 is CAIRARDEQYF. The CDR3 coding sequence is TGTGCCATCAGGGCCCGGGACGAGCAGTACTTC.